Each of the 2 T cell receptor beta chains below was sequenced from the same sample in a study of T cells in Graves' hyperthyroidism and ophthalmopathy. Amplification targeted TCR beta CDR3 regions from RNA transcripts. TCR CDR3 regions were first amplified by RT-PCR with HTBI primers. A single record per CDR3 protein comes from TCRdb applying MiXCR to the multiplex PCR reads. The repertoire holds fewer than 650,000 distinct CDR3 sequences, with about 14% as singletons. Sequencing used blood. The source is a woman between 35 and 50 years old with Graves' ophthalmopathy.

This clonotype was found many times. The chain employs TRBV30 and TRBJ1-6; D is perhaps TRBD1 (6 bases). Germline CDR1 is GTSNPN and CDR2 is SVGIG (reference sequence). Trimming removed 4 bases from V and 7 bases from J, with 11 bases in between. The CDR3 is 13 residues long. CDR3 residues: CAWKRTDNSPLHF. The CDR3 nucleotides are TGTGCCTGGAAACGGACAGACAATTCACCCCTCCACTTT.

Points on this clonotype: This may arise from a read error, as a much more abundant clone is one base away. The chain is built from TRBV2 and TRBJ2-6; D is uncertain. The CDR3 is made up of 15 amino acids. Germline V gene sequence: CDR1 SNHLY, CDR2 FYNNEI. DNA for the CDR3: TGTGTCAGCAGCACTTCTTACTCTGGGGCCAACGTCCTGACTTTC. Translating it yields CVSSTSYSGANVLTF.